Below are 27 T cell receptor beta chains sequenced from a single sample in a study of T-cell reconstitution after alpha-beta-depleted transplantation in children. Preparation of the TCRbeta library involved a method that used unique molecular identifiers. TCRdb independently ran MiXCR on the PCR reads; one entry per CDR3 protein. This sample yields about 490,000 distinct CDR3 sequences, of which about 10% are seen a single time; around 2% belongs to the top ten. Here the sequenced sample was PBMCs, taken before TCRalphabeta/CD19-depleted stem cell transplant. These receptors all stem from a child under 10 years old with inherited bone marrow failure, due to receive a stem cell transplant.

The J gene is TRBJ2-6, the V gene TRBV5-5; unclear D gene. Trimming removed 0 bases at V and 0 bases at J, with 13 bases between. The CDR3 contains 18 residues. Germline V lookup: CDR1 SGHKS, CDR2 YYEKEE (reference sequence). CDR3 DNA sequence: TGTGCCAGCAGCTTGGCCTGGGGATCTCTCTCTGGGGCCAACGTCCTGACTTTC. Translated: CASSLAWGSLSGANVLTF. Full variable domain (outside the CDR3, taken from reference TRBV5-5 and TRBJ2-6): DAGVTQSPTHLIKTRGQQVTLRCSPISGHKSVSWYQQVLGQGPQFIFQYYEKEERGRGNFPDRFSARQFPNYSSELNVNALLLGDSALYLCASSLAWGSLSGANVLTFGAGSRLTVL.

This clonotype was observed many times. The CDR3 coding sequence is TGTGCCTGGGAGGAAAAGCGGGGCACAGATACGCAGTATTTT. This translates into CAWEEKRGTDTQYF. The rearrangement joins TRBV30 to TRBJ2-3; tentative D call: TRBD2 (6 bases). Between the trimmed V and J ends, which lost 5 bases and 1 base, there was a span of 13 bases. The CDR3 sequence is 14 residues long. Germline assignment: CDR1 GTSNPN and CDR2 SVGIG (reference sequence).

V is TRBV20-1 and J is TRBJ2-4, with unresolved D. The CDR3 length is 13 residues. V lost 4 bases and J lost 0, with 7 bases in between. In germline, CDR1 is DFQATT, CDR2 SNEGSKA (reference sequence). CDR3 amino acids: CSANPIAKNIQYF. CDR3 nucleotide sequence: TGCAGTGCTAATCCTATAGCCAAAAACATTCAGTACTTC.

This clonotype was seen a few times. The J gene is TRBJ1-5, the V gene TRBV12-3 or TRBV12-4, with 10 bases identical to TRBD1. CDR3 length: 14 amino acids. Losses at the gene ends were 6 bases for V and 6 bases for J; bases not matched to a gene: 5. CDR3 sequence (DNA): TGTGCCAGCAGCCTGGGACAGGGGTTTCAGCCCCAGCATTTT. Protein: CASSLGQGFQPQHF.

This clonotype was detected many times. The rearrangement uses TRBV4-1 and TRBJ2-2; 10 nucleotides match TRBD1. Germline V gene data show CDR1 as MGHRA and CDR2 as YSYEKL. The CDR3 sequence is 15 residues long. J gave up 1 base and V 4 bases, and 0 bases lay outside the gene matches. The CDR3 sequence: CASSRDRGNTGELFF. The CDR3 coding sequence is TGCGCCAGCAGCCGGGACAGGGGGAACACCGGGGAGCTGTTTTTT.

The CDR3 loop is CASSHSDLYEQYF. CDR3 in DNA: TGCGCCAGCAGTCACTCGGACCTCTACGAGCAGTACTTC. The V gene is TRBV23-1, the J gene TRBJ2-7; D unclear. TRBV23-1 is marked as an open reading frame, function uncertain. The CDR3 length is 13 residues. The germline V and J ends were trimmed by 3 bases and 3 bases, with 9 bases remaining between them.

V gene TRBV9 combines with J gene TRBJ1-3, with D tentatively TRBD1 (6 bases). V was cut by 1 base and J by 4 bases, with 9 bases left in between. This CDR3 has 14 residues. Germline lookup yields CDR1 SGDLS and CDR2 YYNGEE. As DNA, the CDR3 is TGTGCCAGCAGCGTACAGGGGAACGGAAACACCATATATTTT. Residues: CASSVQGNGNTIYF. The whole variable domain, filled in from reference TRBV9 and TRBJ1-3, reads DSGVTQTPKHLITATGQRVTLRCSPRSGDLSVYWYQQSLDQGLQFLIQYYNGEERAKGNILERFSAQQFPDLHSELNLSSLELGDSALYFCASSVQGNGNTIYFGEGSWLTVV.

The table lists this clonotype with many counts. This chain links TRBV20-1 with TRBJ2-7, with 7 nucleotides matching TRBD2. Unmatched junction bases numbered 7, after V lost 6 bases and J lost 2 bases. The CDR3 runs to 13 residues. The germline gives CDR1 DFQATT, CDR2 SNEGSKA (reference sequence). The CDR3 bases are TGCAGTGCCCCGAAGGGGACTACCTACGAGCAGTACTTC. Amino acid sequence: CSAPKGTTYEQYF.

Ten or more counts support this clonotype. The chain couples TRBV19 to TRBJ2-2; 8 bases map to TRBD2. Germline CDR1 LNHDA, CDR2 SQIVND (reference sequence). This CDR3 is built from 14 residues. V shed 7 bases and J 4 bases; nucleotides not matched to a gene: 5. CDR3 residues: CASNRAGGTGELFF. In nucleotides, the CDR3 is TGTGCCAGTAACCGGGCGGGGGGCACCGGGGAGCTGTTTTTT.

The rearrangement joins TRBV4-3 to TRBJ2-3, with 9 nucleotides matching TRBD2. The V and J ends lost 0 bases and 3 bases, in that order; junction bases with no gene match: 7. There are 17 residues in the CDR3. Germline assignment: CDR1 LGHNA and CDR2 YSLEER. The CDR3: CASSQDARSGRTDTQYF. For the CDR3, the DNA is TGCGCCAGCAGCCAAGATGCCCGTAGCGGGAGAACAGATACGCAGTATTTT.

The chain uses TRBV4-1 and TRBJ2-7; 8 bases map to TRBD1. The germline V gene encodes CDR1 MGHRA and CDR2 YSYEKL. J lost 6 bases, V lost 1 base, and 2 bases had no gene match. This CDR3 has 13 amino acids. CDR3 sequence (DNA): TGCGCCAGCAGCCAAGGGACAGGGTCCGAGCAGTACTTC. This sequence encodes CASSQGTGSEQYF.

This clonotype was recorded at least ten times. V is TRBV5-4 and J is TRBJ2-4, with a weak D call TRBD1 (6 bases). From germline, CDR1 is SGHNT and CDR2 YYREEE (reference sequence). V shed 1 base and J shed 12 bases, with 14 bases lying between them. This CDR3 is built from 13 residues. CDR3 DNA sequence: TGTGCCAGCAGCTTGTCCGGACAGTTACCTCAGTACTTC. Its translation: CASSLSGQLPQYF. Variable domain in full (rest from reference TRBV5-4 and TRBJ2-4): ETGVTQSPTHLIKTRGQQVTLRCSSQSGHNTVSWYQQALGQGPQFIFQYYREEENGRGNFPPRFSGLQFPNYSSELNVNALELDDSALYLCASSLSGQLPQYFGAGTRLSVL.

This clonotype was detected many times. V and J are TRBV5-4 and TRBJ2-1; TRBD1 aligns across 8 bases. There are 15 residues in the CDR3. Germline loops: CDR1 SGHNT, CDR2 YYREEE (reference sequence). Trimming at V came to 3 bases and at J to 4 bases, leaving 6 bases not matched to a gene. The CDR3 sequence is CASSSRQGPYNEQFF. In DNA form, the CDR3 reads TGTGCCAGCAGCTCCCGACAGGGGCCTTACAATGAGCAGTTCTTC.

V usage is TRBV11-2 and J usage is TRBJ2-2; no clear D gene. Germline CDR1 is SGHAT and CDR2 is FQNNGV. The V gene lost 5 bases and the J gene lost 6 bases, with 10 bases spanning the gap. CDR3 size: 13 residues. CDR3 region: CASSQASPGELFF. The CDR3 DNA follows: TGTGCCAGCAGCCAGGCCAGCCCCGGGGAGCTGTTTTTT.

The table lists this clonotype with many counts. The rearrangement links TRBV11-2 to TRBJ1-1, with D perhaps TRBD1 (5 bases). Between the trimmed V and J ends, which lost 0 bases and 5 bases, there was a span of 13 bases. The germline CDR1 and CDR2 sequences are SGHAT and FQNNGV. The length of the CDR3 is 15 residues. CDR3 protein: CASSLDRAGRTEAFF. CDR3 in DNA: TGTGCCAGCAGCTTAGATCGGGCAGGGCGTACTGAAGCTTTCTTT.

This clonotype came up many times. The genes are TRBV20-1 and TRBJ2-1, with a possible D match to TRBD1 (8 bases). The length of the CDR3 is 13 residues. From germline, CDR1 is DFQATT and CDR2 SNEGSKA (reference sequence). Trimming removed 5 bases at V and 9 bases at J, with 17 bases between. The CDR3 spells CSAPDREGVEQFF. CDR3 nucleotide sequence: TGCAGTGCTCCGGACAGGGAGGGTGTTGAGCAGTTCTTC.

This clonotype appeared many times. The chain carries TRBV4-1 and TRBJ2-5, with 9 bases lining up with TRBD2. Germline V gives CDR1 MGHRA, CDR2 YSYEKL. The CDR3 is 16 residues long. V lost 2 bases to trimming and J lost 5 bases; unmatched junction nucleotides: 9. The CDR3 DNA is TGCGCCAGCAGCCAATCCCTAGCGGGACCCGAGGAGACCCAGTACTTC. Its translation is CASSQSLAGPEETQYF.

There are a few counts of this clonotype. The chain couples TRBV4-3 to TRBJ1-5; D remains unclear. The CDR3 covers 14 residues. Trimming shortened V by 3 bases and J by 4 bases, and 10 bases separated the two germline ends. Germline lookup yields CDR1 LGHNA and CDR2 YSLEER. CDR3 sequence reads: CASSHTVGNQPQHF. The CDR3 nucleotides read TGCGCCAGCAGCCATACGGTTGGGAATCAGCCCCAGCATTTT.

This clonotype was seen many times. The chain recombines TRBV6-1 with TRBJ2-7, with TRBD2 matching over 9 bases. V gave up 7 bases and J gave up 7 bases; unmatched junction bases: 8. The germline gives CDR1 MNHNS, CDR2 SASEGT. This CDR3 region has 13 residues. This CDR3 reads CASNLAGAGEQYF. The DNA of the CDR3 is TGTGCCAGCAACTTAGCGGGAGCGGGAGAGCAGTACTTC.

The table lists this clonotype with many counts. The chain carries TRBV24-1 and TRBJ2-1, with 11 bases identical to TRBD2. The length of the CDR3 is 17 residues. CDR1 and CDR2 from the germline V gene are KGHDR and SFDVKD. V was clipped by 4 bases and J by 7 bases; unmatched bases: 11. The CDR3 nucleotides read TGTGCCACCAGTGACACAAAACTAGCGGGAGCTATGAATGAGCAGTTCTTC. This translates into CATSDTKLAGAMNEQFF.

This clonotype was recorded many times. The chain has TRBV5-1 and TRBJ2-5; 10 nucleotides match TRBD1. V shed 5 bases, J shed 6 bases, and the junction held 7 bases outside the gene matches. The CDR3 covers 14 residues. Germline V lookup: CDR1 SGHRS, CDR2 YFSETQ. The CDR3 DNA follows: TGCGCCAGCAGAAACCGGGACAGGGGTCAGACCCAGTACTTC. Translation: CASRNRDRGQTQYF.

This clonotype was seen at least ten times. The CDR3 loop is CASSPRVGRYYLNEKLFF. CDR3 DNA: TGTGCCAGCTCACCACGGGTCGGCCGGTATTACCTTAATGAAAAACTGTTTTTT. The V call is TRBV18, the J call TRBJ1-4, with D unclear. The V gene's germline CDR1 is KGHSH and CDR2 LQKENI. V lost 1 base and J lost 4, with 19 bases in between. This CDR3 is built from 18 residues.

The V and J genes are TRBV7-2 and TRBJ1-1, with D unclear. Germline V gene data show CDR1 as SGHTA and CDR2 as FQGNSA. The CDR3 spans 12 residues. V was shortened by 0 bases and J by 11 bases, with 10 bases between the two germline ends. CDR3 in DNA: TGTGCCAGCAGCTTAGCAGGGAATGAGGCTTTCTTT. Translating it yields CASSLAGNEAFF. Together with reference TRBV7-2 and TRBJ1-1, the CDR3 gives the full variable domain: GAGVSQSPSNKVTEKGKDVELRCDPISGHTALYWYRQSLGQGLEFLIYFQGNSAPDKSGLPSDRFSAERTGGSVSTLTIQRTQQEDSAVYLCASSLAGNEAFFGQGTRLTVV.

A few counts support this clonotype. The CDR3 loop is CASSLTYSGNEQFF. The CDR3 bases are TGTGCCAGCAGCTTAACGTATAGCGGGAATGAGCAGTTCTTC. The chain uses TRBV5-4 and TRBJ2-1, with 7 bases fitting TRBD2. CDR1 is SGHNT, CDR2 YYREEE, per germline (reference sequence). Unmatched junction bases numbered 6, after V lost 2 bases and J lost 7 bases. This CDR3 is built from 14 residues.

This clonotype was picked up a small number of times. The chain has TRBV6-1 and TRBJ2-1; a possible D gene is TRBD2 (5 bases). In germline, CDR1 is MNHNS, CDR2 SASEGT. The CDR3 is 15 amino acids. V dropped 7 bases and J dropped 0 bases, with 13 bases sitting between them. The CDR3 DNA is TGTGCCAGCAAGACTACCCCGAGCTCCTACAATGAGCAGTTCTTC. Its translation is CASKTTPSSYNEQFF.

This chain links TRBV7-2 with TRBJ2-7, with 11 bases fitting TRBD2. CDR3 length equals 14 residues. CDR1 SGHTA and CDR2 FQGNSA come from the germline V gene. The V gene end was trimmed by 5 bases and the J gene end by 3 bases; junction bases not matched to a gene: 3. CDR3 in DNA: TGTGCCAGCAGCCGTAGCGGGGGGGTCTACGAGCAGTACTTC. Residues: CASSRSGGVYEQYF.

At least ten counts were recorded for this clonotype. In DNA, the CDR3 is TGTGCCAGCAGCCCTTATTTTGGTCAGCCCCAGCATTTT. Its translation: CASSPYFGQPQHF. This chain joins TRBV7-2 and TRBJ1-5; D call uncertain. The CDR3 loop spans 13 amino acids. The V end lost 5 bases, the J end lost 6 bases, and 11 bases lay between the germline ends. The germline CDR1 and CDR2 sequences are SGHTA and FQGNSA.